A single TCR beta chain is shown here with its context. What it binds is unknown. This CDR3 comprises 16 residues. Germline CDR1 is MNHEY and CDR2 is SMNVEV (reference sequence). This sample is drawn from a study of T cells expressing NK-cell markers. Study-wide background: All TCR beta repertoires analysed originated from sorted CD3+CD56+NKG2C+, CD3+CD56+NKG2C- and CD3+CD56-NKG2C+ T cells. HCMV seropositivity marked most of the eight sequenced donors; one was seronegative. General study results and limits: Expanded NKG2C+ T cell clones were not confirmed as HCMV-specific.

For TCR beta, cDNA was produced by 5'RACE template switching with UMIs. TCRdb reworked the 5' RACE reads into one entry per CDR3 protein, no DNA. The specimen's table records some 390,000 distinct CDR3 sequences. The sequence derives from a woman aged 50 to 60 in good health. Sequencing used blood T cells: a sorted CD56 or NKG2C T cell subset, CD4+ or CD8+ T cells, or bulk PBMC T cells (not recorded which). The chain couples TRBV27 to TRBJ2-5; TCRdb designates TRBD2, a call that cannot be tested without DNA. The CDR3 is CASSFRTSGRTETQYF.